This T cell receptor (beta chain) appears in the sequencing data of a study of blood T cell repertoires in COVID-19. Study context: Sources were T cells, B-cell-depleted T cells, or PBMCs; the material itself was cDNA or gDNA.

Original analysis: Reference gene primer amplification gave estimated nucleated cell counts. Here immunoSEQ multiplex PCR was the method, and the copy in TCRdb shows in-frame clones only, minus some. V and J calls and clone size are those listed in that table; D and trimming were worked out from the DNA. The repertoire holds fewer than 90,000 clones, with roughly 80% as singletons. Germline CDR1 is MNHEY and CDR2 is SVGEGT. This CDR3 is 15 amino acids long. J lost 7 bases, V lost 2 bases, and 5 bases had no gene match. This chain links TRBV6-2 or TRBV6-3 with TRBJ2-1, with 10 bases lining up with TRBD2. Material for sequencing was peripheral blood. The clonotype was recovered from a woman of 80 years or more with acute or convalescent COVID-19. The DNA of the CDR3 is TGTGCCAGCAGTTACCCCACTAGCGGGGTAAATGAGCAGTTCTTC. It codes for CASSYPTSGVNEQFF.